The entry below gives a single TCR beta chain sequence along with its context. Its specificity is unknown. The V gene lost 3 bases and the J gene lost 6 bases, with 6 bases spanning the gap. Germline CDR1 and CDR2: LNHDA and SQIVND (reference sequence). This CDR3 spans 12 amino acids. These data originate in a study of T cell responses to AZD1222 COVID-19 vaccine. Study-level results: It was only after the peak T cell response that any repertoires were sampled. The sample set comprised mostly white British donors with more females, and clonal diversity was possibly underestimated. Close to half of all spike-specific TCRs reportedly target regions of the variants that are unmutated.

Clones were sequenced by immunoSEQ multiplex PCR, and TCRdb holds only the in-frame ones, with some missing. Among 120,000 to 150,000 clones listed, around nine tenths were seen once. Sequencing was performed on peripheral blood, taken on day 0 of MenACWY control vaccination. This receptor was obtained from an adult in good health. The V gene is TRBV19, the J gene TRBJ1-5; D ambiguous. CDR3 amino acids: CASSITSQPQHF. In DNA, the CDR3 is TGTGCCAGTAGTATTACCAGTCAGCCCCAGCATTTT. Looking up the rest from reference TRBV19 and TRBJ1-5 gives the full variable domain: DGGITQSPKYLFRKEGQNVTLSCEQNLNHDAMYWYRQDPGQGLRLIYYSQIVNDFQKGDIAEGYSVSREKKESFPLTVTSAQKNPTAFYLCASSITSQPQHFGDGTRLSIL.